Listed below are T cell receptor beta chains from one sample, sequenced in a study of shared clonotypes between healthy human individuals. Here immunoSEQ multiplex PCR was the method, and the copy in TCRdb shows in-frame clones only, minus some. There are a few hundred thousand clones in the sample; around 79% occur only once, and 8% to 13% lies in the top ten. The material sequenced was memory CD4+ T cells sorted from blood. The receptors here all came from a man aged 30 to 45 in good health. Each CDR3 is given with its conserved first and last residue. A D gene is named only where the DNA matches it firmly. Size tells how often a clone was seen (once, few, many) or the class of an expanded clone, and some rows leave it out.

cdr3_length | j_call | clone_size | v_call | d_call | cdr3_aa | cdr3_nt
14 | TRBJ1-1 | - | TRBV2 | TRBD1 | CASIGTGGNTEAFF | TGTGCCAGCATCGGGACAGGGGGGAACACTGAAGCTTTCTTT
15 | TRBJ1-1 | - | TRBV15 | - | CATSRLGSVNTEAFF | TGTGCCACCAGCAGATTGGGGTCGGTGAACACTGAAGCTTTCTTT
17 | TRBJ1-1 | once | TRBV10-2 | - | CASSEPPGMFRNTEAFF | TGCGCCAGCAGTGAGCCCCCAGGAATGTTCCGGAACACTGAAGCTTTCTTT
14 | TRBJ2-7 | - | TRBV25-1 | - | CASSEASVLREQYF | TGTGCCAGCAGTGAGGCTAGCGTTTTGAGAGAGCAGTACTTC
17 | TRBJ1-5 | - | TRBV27 | - | CASSFSNPGYSNQPQHF | TGTGCCAGCAGTTTCAGCAACCCGGGGTATAGCAATCAGCCCCAGCATTTT
14 | TRBJ2-5 | - | TRBV5-1 | TRBD1 | CASSPTGGYETQYF | TGCGCCAGCAGCCCTACAGGGGGGTACGAGACCCAGTACTTC
14 | TRBJ1-2 | - | TRBV18 | - | CASSPGGTNYGYTF | TGTGCCAGCTCACCAGGGGGAACTAACTATGGCTACACCTTC
18 | TRBJ2-3 | - | TRBV14 | TRBD2 | CASSQGHLSGLVTDTQYF | TGTGCCAGCAGCCAAGGCCACCTATCGGGACTAGTAACAGATACGCAGTATTTT
13 | TRBJ2-7 | - | TRBV7-9 | - | CASSSIKGYEQYF | TGTGCCAGCAGCTCGATCAAAGGATACGAGCAGTACTTC
13 | TRBJ1-1 | - | TRBV5-4 | TRBD1 | CASSEGQGARAFF | TGTGCCAGCAGCGAGGGACAGGGGGCGAGGGCTTTCTTT
15 | TRBJ1-1 | - | TRBV6-5 | - | CASSLIYRAGTEAFF | TGTGCCAGCAGTCTAATTTACAGGGCCGGGACTGAAGCTTTCTTT
14 | TRBJ1-1 | - | TRBV2 | - | CASNGPFMNTEAFF | TGTGCCAGCAACGGGCCCTTTATGAACACTGAAGCTTTCTTT
15 | TRBJ1-3 | - | TRBV7-8 | - | CASRKGRGSGNTIYF | TGTGCCAGCAGGAAGGGACGAGGCTCTGGAAACACCATATATTTT
19 | TRBJ1-2 | - | TRBV28 | - | CASRSLRAGRGGENYGYTF | TGTGCCAGCAGGAGTTTACGGGCTGGGAGGGGAGGAGAAAACTATGGCTACACCTTC
13 | TRBJ2-1 | - | TRBV5-1 | - | CTSSLTGAGEQFF | TGCACCAGCAGCTTGACAGGTGCAGGCGAGCAGTTCTTC
13 | TRBJ2-5 | - | TRBV7-6 | TRBD2 | CASSLELAETQYF | TGTGCCAGCAGCTTAGAACTAGCGGAGACCCAGTACTTC
14 | TRBJ1-5 | once | TRBV19 | - | CATRDRRARQPQHF | TGTGCCACCCGGGACCGCCGGGCTCGTCAGCCCCAGCATTTT
15 | TRBJ1-2 | - | TRBV7-6 | TRBD1 | CASSQHRGRVGGYTF | TGTGCCAGCAGCCAACACAGGGGGCGGGTGGGTGGCTACACCTTC
16 | TRBJ2-1 | - | TRBV15 | TRBD1 | CATSRVSGQGGNEQFF | TGTGCCACCAGCAGAGTATCGGGACAGGGTGGGAATGAGCAGTTCTTC
13 | TRBJ2-2 | - | TRBV6-1 | - | CASSEVWPGELFF | TGTGCCAGCAGTGAAGTGTGGCCCGGGGAGCTGTTTTTT
15 | TRBJ2-1 | few | TRBV4-1 | - | CASSPVVRGWGEQFF | TGCGCCAGCAGCCCCGTCGTGAGGGGATGGGGGGAGCAGTTCTTC
15 | TRBJ2-1 | - | TRBV27 | - | CASGPWGDRSNEQFF | TGTGCCAGCGGACCATGGGGGGATCGGAGCAATGAGCAGTTCTTC
15 | TRBJ1-5 | - | TRBV19 | TRBD1 | CATRDPGQKNQPQHF | TGTGCCACTAGGGACCCGGGACAGAAGAATCAGCCCCAGCATTTT
15 | TRBJ2-7 | - | TRBV29-1 | TRBD1 | CSADLGQGVSKGQYF | TGCAGCGCTGACCTCGGACAGGGGGTCAGTAAGGGGCAGTACTTC
15 | TRBJ2-1 | - | TRBV5-1 | TRBD1 | CASSLNGDSYNEQFF | TGCGCCAGCAGCCTGAACGGGGACAGTTACAATGAGCAGTTCTTC
15 | TRBJ2-3 | - | TRBV15 | - | CATSPRAAVTDTQYF | TGTGCCACCAGCCCACGGGCGGCTGTCACAGATACGCAGTATTTT
13 | TRBJ2-3 | - | TRBV6-4 | - | CASSVEHTDTQYF | TGTGCCAGCAGTGTTGAACACACAGATACGCAGTATTTT
14 | TRBJ1-4 | - | TRBV11-2 | - | CASTHIPGDGKLFF | TGTGCCAGCACCCACATCCCGGGAGACGGAAAACTGTTTTTT
14 | TRBJ2-2 | - | TRBV28 | TRBD1 | CASSLTGGTGELFF | TGTGCCAGCAGTTTAACAGGGGGCACCGGGGAGCTGTTTTTT
12 | TRBJ1-2 | - | TRBV5-6 | TRBD1 | CASSRDSYGYTF | TGTGCCAGCAGCAGGGACAGCTATGGCTACACCTTC
18 | TRBJ2-7 | - | TRBV6-1 | TRBD2 | CASSERPSGRRLDGEQYF | TGTGCCAGCAGTGAACGTCCTAGCGGGAGGAGGTTGGACGGTGAGCAGTACTTC
15 | TRBJ2-3 | few | TRBV6-1 | - | CASSEAMGPADTQYF | TGTGCCAGCAGTGAAGCCATGGGGCCTGCAGATACGCAGTATTTT
15 | TRBJ2-1 | - | TRBV5-1 | TRBD2 | CASSLELAGGNEQFF | TGCGCCAGCAGCTTGGAGTTAGCGGGGGGCAATGAGCAGTTCTTC